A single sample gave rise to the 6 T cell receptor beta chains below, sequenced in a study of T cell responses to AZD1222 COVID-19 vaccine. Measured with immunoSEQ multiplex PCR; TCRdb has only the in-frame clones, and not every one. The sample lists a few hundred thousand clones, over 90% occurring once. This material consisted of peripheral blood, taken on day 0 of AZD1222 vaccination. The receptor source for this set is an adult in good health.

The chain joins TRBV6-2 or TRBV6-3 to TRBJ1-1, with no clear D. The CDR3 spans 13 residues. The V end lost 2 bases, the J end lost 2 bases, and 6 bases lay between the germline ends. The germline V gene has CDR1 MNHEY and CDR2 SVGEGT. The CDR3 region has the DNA TGTGCCAGCAGTTACCAGGATAACACTGAAGCTTTCTTT. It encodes CASSYQDNTEAFF.

CDR3: CATSTRTSGGLNQFF. For the CDR3, the DNA is TGTGCCACCAGCACCCGGACTAGCGGGGGCTTGAATCAGTTCTTC. This sequence joins TRBV15 and TRBJ2-1, with 13 bases identical to TRBD2. Germline-derived CDR1 and CDR2 are LNHNV and YYDKDF (reference sequence). The length of the CDR3 is 15 residues. Trimming took 4 bases from V and 13 from J; bases not matched to a gene: 10.

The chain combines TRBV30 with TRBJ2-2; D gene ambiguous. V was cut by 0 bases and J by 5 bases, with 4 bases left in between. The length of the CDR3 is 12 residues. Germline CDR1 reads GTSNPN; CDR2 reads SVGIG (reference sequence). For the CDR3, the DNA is TGTGCCTGGAGTGTCAGAACCGGGGAGCTGTTTTTT. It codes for CAWSVRTGELFF. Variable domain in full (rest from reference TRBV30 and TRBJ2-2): SQTIHQWPATLVQPVGSPLSLECTVEGTSNPNLYWYRQAAGRGLQLLFYSVGIGQISSEVPQNLSASRPQDRQFILSSKKLLLSDSGFYLCAWSVRTGELFFGEGSRLTVL.

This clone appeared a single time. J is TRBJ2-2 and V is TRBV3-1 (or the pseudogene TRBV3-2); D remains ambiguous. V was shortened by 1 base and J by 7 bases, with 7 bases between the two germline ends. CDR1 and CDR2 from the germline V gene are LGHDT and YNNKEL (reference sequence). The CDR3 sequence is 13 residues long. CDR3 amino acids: CASSQVYSGELFF. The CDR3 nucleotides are TGTGCCAGCAGCCAAGTCTACAGCGGGGAGCTGTTTTTT.

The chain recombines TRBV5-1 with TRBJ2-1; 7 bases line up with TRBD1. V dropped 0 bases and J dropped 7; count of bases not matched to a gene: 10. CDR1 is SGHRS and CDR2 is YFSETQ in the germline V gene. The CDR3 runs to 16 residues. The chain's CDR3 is CASSLVTGRTGNEQFF. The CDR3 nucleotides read TGCGCCAGCAGCTTGGTGACAGGGAGAACAGGGAATGAGCAGTTCTTC.

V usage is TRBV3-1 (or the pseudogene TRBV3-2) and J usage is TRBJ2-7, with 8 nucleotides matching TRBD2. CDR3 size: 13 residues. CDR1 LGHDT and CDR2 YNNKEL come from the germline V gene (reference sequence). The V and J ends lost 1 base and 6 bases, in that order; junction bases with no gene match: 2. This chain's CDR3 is CASSQGLAGEQYF. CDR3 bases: TGTGCCAGCAGCCAAGGGCTAGCGGGCGAGCAGTACTTC.